This TCR beta chain came from a study of coeliac disease. Study summary: Coeliac patients had newly diagnosed active disease, refractory type I disease, or gluten-free diet control.

The repertoire was sequenced with immunoSEQ multiplex PCR; TCRdb's copy has only in-frame clones and lacks some. This sample has roughly 3,700 clones, with approximately 70% found just once. This clone was seen a few times. Its target is unknown. General study points: TRB repertoires were largely private, with most amino acid sequences found in only one sample.

Material for sequencing was intraepithelial lymphocytes from the gut. The source of this sequence is a man under 40 with celiac disease.

CDR3 in amino acids: CASSDFQGNTIYF. CDR3 DNA sequence: TGTGCCAGCTCAGACTTTCAAGGAAACACCATATATTTT. This chain joins TRBV9 and TRBJ1-3, with D unresolved. This CDR3 region has 13 residues. V lost 7 bases and J lost 4, with 12 bases in between. Germline lookup yields CDR1 SGDLS and CDR2 YYNGEE.